These 9 T cell receptor beta chains originate from one sample sequenced in a study of CD8 T cells in Susac syndrome. An amount of RNA that ranged from roughly 0.5 to 1 ug was reverse transcribed with random hexamers. TCRdb re-called the immunoSEQ multiplex PCR reads through MiXCR, storing one row per CDR3 protein. The sample consists of 110,000 or so distinct CDR3 sequences, 93% of them appearing once. Sequencing was done on a sample of CD4+ T cells from PBMCs. The receptors come from a human donor with multiple sclerosis.

This clonotype came up a few times. J is TRBJ2-2 and V is TRBV7-9; D ambiguous. The CDR3 sequence is 15 residues long. Germline-derived CDR1 and CDR2 are SEHNR and FQNEAQ (reference sequence). V shed 5 bases and J shed 2 bases, with 12 bases lying between them. In DNA, the CDR3 is TGTGCCAGCAGCCGTAGTCGTAGTAACACCGGGGAGCTGTTTTTT. This codes for CASSRSRSNTGELFF.

The chain has TRBV29-1 and TRBJ1-1; no definite D call. The length of the CDR3 is 13 residues. The V and J ends lost 2 bases and 0 bases respectively, with 7 bases between them. Germline V gene sequence: CDR1 SQVTM, CDR2 ANQGSEA. The chain's CDR3 is CSVERPMNTEAFF. CDR3 DNA sequence: TGCAGCGTTGAACGGCCGATGAACACTGAAGCTTTCTTT.

The chain employs TRBV3-1 and TRBJ1-2; D ambiguous. Trimming stripped 5 bases from V and 8 bases from J, with 15 bases between. The CDR3 contains 13 residues. The V gene's germline CDR1 is LGHDT and CDR2 YNNKEL (reference sequence). In DNA form, the CDR3 reads TGTGCCAGCAGCTCGATAGAGGCCAAAGGCTACACCTTC. It encodes CASSSIEAKGYTF.

V gene TRBV5-1 combines with J gene TRBJ2-5; D tentatively reads TRBD1 or TRBD2 (6 bases each). CDR3 length: 14 amino acids. Germline CDR1 and CDR2: SGHRS and YFSETQ. V lost 1 base and J 5 bases, leaving 12 bases between the germline ends. The CDR3 region has the DNA TGCGCCAGCAGCTTGTGGGGGGCCGTGGAGACCCAGTACTTC. This gives the protein CASSLWGAVETQYF.

The CDR3 DNA sequence: TGTGCCAGCAGCCGGCAGTCAGATAGAAACACCATATATTTT. It specifies CASSRQSDRNTIYF. This sequence joins TRBV5-6 and TRBJ1-3; no definite D call. This CDR3 is 14 amino acids long. The germline V gene encodes CDR1 SGHDT and CDR2 YYEEEE. Trimming shortened V by 4 bases and J by 5 bases, and 13 bases separated the two germline ends.

The chain has TRBV2 and TRBJ1-5, with a possible D match to TRBD1 (5 bases). V shed 6 bases and J shed 2 bases, with 11 bases lying between them. In germline, CDR1 is SNHLY, CDR2 FYNNEI. This CDR3 has 14 amino acids. The CDR3 DNA reads as TGTGCCAGCAGCGCGGTACAGGGCAATCAGCCCCAGCATTTT. This encodes CASSAVQGNQPQHF. The full variable domain, in which reference TRBV2 and TRBJ1-5 provide the parts outside the CDR3, is EPEVTQTPSHQVTQMGQEVILRCVPISNHLYFYWYRQILGQKVEFLVSFYNNEISEKSEIFDDQFSVERPDGSNFTLKIRSTKLEDSAMYFCASSAVQGNQPQHFGDGTRLSIL.

Points on this clonotype: At one end the junction does not follow the germline gene, possibly because of a read error. The V gene is TRBV7-9, the J gene TRBJ1-1; 7 positions match TRBD1. Per the germline V gene, CDR1 is SEHNR and CDR2 is FQNEAQ (reference sequence). The CDR3 has 14 amino acids. The DNA of the CDR3 is TGTGCCAGCAGCCCCGACAGGGTTAACACTGAAGTTTTCTTT. It is translated as CASSPDRVNTEVFF.

This chain joins TRBV6-1 and TRBJ1-2, with TRBD1 identical over 7 bases. CDR3 length equals 15 residues. Germline lookup yields CDR1 MNHNS and CDR2 SASEGT. V trimming: 1 base; J trimming: 4 bases; junction bases outside the gene matches: 6. CDR3 DNA sequence: TGTGCCAGCAGTGAAGGGGACAGCCTCTTCTATGGCTACACCTTC. Its translation is CASSEGDSLFYGYTF.

This chain joins TRBV18 and TRBJ2-2, with D perhaps TRBD1 (6 bases). The CDR3 is made up of 14 amino acids. The germline V gene encodes CDR1 KGHSH and CDR2 LQKENI. V dropped 8 bases and J dropped 5 bases, with 15 bases sitting between them. CDR3 amino acids: CASTLEQGTGELFF. The CDR3 bases are TGTGCCAGCACCCTCGAACAGGGAACCGGGGAGCTGTTTTTT.